This T cell receptor beta chain stems from a study of T cells after yellow fever vaccination. Findings of the study overall: Weaker overall, the secondary response nonetheless peaked faster (day 5 versus 15).

In this sample, this clonotype turned up a few times. Its cognate antigen is unknown. TCR cDNA was made by 5'RACE template switching, adding a universal primer site and UMIs. TCRdb reanalysed the 5' RACE reads using MiXCR and keeps one entry per CDR3 protein. The sample holds some 500,000 distinct CDR3 sequences, around an eighth seen once. There are 16 residues in the CDR3. The V end lost 1 base, the J end lost 4 bases, and 17 bases lay between the germline ends. Germline CDR1 SGHTA, CDR2 FQGNSA. Sequenced material: PBMCs, taken on the day of the yellow fever booster vaccination. The chain employs TRBV7-2 and TRBJ2-7; D not certain. The sequence was obtained from a man aged 30 to 45 who received the YFV17D yellow fever vaccine. The CDR3: CASSLGAIRNLYEQYF. CDR3 coding DNA: TGTGCCAGCAGCTTAGGGGCGATTAGGAATCTTTACGAGCAGTACTTC. Full variable domain (missing parts from reference TRBV7-2 and TRBJ2-7): GAGVSQSPSNKVTEKGKDVELRCDPISGHTALYWYRQSLGQGLEFLIYFQGNSAPDKSGLPSDRFSAERTGGSVSTLTIQRTQQEDSAVYLCASSLGAIRNLYEQYFGPGTRLTVT.